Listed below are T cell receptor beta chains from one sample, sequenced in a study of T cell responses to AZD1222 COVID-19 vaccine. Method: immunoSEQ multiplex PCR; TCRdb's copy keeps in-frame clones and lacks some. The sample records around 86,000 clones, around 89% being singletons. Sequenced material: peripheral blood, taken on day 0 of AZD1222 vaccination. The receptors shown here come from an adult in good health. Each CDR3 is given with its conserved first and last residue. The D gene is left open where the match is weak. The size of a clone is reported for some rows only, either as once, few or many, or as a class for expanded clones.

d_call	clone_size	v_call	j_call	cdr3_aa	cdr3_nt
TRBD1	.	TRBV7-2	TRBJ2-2	CASSLQGAETGELFF	TGTGCCAGCAGCTTACAGGGGGCGGAGACCGGGGAGCTGTTTTTT
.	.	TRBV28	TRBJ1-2	CATVLGGAVGGYTF	TGTGCCACCGTGTTGGGGGGCGCGGTTGGGGGCTACACCTTC
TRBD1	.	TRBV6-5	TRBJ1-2	CASSSTGTGDRGYTF	TGTGCCAGCAGTTCTACCGGGACAGGGGACCGTGGCTACACCTTC
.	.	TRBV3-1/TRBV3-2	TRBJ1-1	CASSPSEGTEAFF	TGTGCCAGCAGCCCCTCAGAGGGCACTGAAGCTTTCTTT
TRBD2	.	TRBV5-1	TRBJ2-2	CASSRTSGDTGELFF	TGCGCCAGCAGCCGGACTAGCGGGGACACCGGGGAGCTGTTTTTT
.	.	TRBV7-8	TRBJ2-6	CASKVDSGANVLTF	TGTGCCAGCAAGGTGGACTCTGGGGCCAACGTCCTGACTTTC
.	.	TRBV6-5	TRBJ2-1	CASSAQQGYEQFF	TGTGCCAGCAGCGCCCAACAGGGCTATGAGCAGTTCTTC
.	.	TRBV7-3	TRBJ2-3	CASRGGTDTQYF	TGTGCCAGCAGGGGGGGCACAGATACGCAGTATTTT
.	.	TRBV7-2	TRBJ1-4	CASSLGSRENEKLFF	TGTGCCAGCAGCTTAGGTTCGCGGGAGAATGAAAAACTGTTTTTT
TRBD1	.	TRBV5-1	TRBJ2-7	CASSPAHGTAVSYEQYF	TGCGCCAGCAGCCCAGCCCACGGGACAGCGGTCTCCTACGAGCAGTACTTC
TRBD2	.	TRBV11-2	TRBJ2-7	CASSWDYSASYEQYF	TGTGCCAGCAGCTGGGACTACTCGGCCTCCTACGAGCAGTACTTC
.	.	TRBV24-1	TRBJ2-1	CATSSSWQGDNEQFF	TGTGCCACCAGTTCAAGTTGGCAGGGCGACAATGAGCAGTTCTTC
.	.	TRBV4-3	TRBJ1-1	CASSPNSASEAFF	TGCGCCAGCAGCCCCAATTCGGCCTCCGAAGCTTTCTTT
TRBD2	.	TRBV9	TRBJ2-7	CASSEGLAGELPLGEQYF	TGTGCCAGCAGCGAGGGACTAGCGGGGGAACTTCCGCTCGGAGAGCAGTACTTC
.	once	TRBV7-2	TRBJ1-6	CASSQGGGSNSPLHF	TGTGCCAGCAGCCAAGGGGGGGGGAGTAATTCACCCCTCCACTTT
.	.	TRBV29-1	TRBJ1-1	CSVGQGWADTEAFF	TGCAGCGTTGGCCAAGGGTGGGCGGACACTGAAGCTTTCTTT
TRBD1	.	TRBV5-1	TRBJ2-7	CASSLMGQGAEQYF	TGCGCCAGCAGCTTGATGGGACAGGGAGCCGAGCAGTACTTC
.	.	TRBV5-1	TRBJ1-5	CASSPGGGDGPQHF	TGCGCCAGCAGCCCCGGAGGGGGGGATGGGCCCCAGCATTTT
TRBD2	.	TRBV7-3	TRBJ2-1	CASSYTPGLAANEQFF	TGTGCCAGCAGCTATACCCCGGGACTAGCGGCAAATGAGCAGTTCTTC
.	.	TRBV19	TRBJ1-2	CASSISVSEGYTF	TGTGCCAGTAGTATTTCCGTCTCCGAGGGCTACACCTTC
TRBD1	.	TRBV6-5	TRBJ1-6	CASSSGTEPSPLHF	TGTGCCAGCAGCTCCGGGACAGAACCATCACCCCTCCACTTT
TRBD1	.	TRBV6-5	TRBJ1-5	CASSSGGENQPQHF	TGTGCCAGCAGTTCAGGGGGGGAAAATCAGCCCCAGCATTTT
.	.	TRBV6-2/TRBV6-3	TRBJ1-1	CASSYRRDTEAFF	TGTGCCAGCAGTTACCGAAGGGACACTGAAGCTTTCTTT
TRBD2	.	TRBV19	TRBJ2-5	CASRVAGALQETQYF	TGTGCCAGTAGGGTAGCGGGGGCCCTCCAAGAGACCCAGTACTTC
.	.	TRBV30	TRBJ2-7	CAWSDPGLPFYEQYF	TGTGCCTGGAGTGACCCGGGACTCCCGTTTTACGAGCAGTACTTC
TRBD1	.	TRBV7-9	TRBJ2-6	CASSTSGTGGLSANVLTF	TGTGCCAGCAGCACATCCGGGACAGGGGGGCTTTCGGCCAACGTCCTGACTTTC
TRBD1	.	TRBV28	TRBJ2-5	CASGLTGGAVETQYF	TGTGCCAGCGGCCTAACAGGGGGCGCGGTGGAGACCCAGTACTTC
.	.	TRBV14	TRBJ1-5	CASSQVPGANQPQHF	TGTGCCAGCAGCCAAGTCCCAGGGGCGAATCAGCCCCAGCATTTT
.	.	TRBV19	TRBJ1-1	CASSILSGVTEAFF	TGTGCCAGTAGTATTTTGTCAGGGGTCACTGAAGCTTTCTTT